Listed below are T cell receptor beta chains from one sample, sequenced in a study of siplizumab effects on memory and regulatory T cells. Assay used: immunoSEQ multiplex PCR; TCRdb lists only in-frame clones, some missing. The data contain 92,000 or so clones, 80% to 90% of them singletons. Sequencing was performed on CD4+ T cells sorted from blood. The receptors originated from a human donor in good health. The CDR3 runs from the conserved cysteine through the conserved F or W.

TRBV4-1	CASSRGNTGELFF
TRBV9	CASSTGDTQYF
TRBV19	CASSLGQDARDYGYTF
TRBV11-1	CASSLEPRTKETQYF
TRBV6-4	CASSEWRGLADF
TRBV19	CASSSRDTEKLFF
TRBV11-1	CASSLRVRDSYEQYF
TRBV28	CASSSSGEGASYNEQFF
TRBV19	CASSRAINREAFF
TRBV4-1	CASSRQGRETQYF
TRBV6-1	CASRRTENQPQHF
TRBV7-2	CASSFTGGTYEQYF
TRBV28	CASSQGLQGIYGYTF
TRBV2	CASRYSALRRDEQFF
TRBV6-5	CASRDRDYEQYF
TRBV9	CASSVTGTATGELFF
TRBV6-1	CASSEARLLGWGLGNEQYF